This T cell receptor beta chain stems from a study of blood T cell repertoires in COVID-19. About the research overall: The origin of the acute and convalescent COVID-19 samples was the United States, Italy and Spain. PBMCs, B-cell-depleted T cells, or T cells were the source of the cDNA or gDNA that made up the material.

The germline CDR1 and CDR2 sequences are MGHDK and SYGVNS. There are 12 residues in the CDR3. Deletions cut 11 bases from V and 3 bases from J, with 13 bases between. As processed by the authors: The assay estimated nucleated cells by amplifying reference gene primers. Generated by immunoSEQ multiplex PCR, the TCRdb table keeps only in-frame clones and is missing some. V and J calls and clone size follow that table, whereas D and trimming were derived from the DNA. The sample shows tens of thousands of clones, around nine tenths of them seen only once. The origin of this receptor is a human donor in a cohort sampled during active COVID-19. The chain carries TRBV25-1 and TRBJ1-1, with D maybe TRBD1 (5 bases). Sequencing input: peripheral blood. Here the CDR3 DNA reads TGTGCCGGGTTCGGGGGTGACACTGAAGCTTTCTTT. It codes for CAGFGGDTEAFF.